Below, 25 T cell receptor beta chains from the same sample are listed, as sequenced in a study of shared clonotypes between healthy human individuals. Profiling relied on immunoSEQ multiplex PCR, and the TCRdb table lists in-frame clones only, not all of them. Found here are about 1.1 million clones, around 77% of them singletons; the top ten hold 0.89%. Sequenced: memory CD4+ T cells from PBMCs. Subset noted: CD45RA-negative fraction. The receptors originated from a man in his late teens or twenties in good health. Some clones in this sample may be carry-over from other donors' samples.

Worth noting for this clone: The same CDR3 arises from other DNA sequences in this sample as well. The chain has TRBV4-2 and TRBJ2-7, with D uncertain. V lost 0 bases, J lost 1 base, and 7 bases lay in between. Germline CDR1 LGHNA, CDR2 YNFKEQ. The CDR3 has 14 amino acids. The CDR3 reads CASSQDSVSYEQYF. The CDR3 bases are TGTGCCAGCAGCCAAGATTCGGTATCCTACGAGCAGTACTTC.

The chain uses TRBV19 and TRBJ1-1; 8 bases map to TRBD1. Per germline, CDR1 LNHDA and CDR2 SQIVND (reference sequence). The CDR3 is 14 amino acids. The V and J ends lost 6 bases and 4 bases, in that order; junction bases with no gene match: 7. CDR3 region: CASSKDRGGTEAFF. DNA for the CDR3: TGTGCCAGTAGCAAAGACAGGGGAGGCACTGAAGCTTTCTTT.

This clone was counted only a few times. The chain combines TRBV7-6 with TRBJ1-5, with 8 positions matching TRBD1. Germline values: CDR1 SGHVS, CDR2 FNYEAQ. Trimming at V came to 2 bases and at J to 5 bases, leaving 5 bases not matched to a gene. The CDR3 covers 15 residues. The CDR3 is CASSLIGTGYQPQHF. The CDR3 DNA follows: TGTGCCAGCAGCTTAATCGGGACAGGTTATCAGCCCCAGCATTTT.

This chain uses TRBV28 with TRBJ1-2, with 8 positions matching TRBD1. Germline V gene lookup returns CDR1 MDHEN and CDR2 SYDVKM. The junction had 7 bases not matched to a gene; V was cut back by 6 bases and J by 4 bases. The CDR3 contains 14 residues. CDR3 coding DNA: TGTGCCAGCAGAACGGTGACAGGGGCCTATGGCTACACCTTC. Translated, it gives CASRTVTGAYGYTF.

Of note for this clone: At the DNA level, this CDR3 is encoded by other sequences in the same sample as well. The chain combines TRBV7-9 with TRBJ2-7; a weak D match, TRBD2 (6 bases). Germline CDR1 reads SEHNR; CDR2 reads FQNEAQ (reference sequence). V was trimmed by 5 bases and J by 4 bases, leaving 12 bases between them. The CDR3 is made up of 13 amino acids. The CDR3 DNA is TGTGCCAGCAGCCTTAGCGGACCATACGAGCAGTACTTC. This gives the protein CASSLSGPYEQYF.

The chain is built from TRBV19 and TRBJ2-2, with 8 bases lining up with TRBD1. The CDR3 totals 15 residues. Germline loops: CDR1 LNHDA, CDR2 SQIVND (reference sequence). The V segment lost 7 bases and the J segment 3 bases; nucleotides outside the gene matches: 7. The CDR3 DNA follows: TGTGCCAGTACCACGACAGGGGTGGACACCGGGGAGCTGTTTTTT. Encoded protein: CASTTTGVDTGELFF.

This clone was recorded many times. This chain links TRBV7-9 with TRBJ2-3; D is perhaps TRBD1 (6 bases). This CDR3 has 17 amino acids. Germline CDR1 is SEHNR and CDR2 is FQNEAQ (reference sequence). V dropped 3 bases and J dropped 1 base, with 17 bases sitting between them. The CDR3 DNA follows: TGTGCCAGCAGCTTGGCCACGACAGGTCTAGGCACAGATACGCAGTATTTT. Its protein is CASSLATTGLGTDTQYF. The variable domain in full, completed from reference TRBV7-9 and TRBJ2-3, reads DTGVSQNPRHKITKRGQNVTFRCDPISEHNRLYWYRQTLGQGPEFLTYFQNEAQLEKSRLLSDRFSAERPKGSFSTLEIQRTEQGDSAMYLCASSLATTGLGTDTQYFGPGTRLTVL.

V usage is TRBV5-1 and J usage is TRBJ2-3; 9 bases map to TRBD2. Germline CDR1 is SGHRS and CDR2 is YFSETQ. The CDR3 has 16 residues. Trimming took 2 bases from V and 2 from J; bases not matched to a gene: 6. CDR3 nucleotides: TGCGCCAGCAGCTTAAGACTAGCGGAGTCCACAGATACGCAGTATTTT. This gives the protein CASSLRLAESTDTQYF.

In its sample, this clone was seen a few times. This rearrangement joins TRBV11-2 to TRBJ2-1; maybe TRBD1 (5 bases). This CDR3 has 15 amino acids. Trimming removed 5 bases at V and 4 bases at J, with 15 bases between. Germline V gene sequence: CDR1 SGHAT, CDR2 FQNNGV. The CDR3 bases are TGTGCCAGCAGCCTTTCCCAAGGGGCGTACAATGAGCAGTTCTTC. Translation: CASSLSQGAYNEQFF.

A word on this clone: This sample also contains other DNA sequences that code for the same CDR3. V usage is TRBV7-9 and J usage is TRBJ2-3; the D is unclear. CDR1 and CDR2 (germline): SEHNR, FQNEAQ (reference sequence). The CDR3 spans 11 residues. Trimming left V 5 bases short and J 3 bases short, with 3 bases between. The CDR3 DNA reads TGTGCCAGCAGCCTTACAGATACGCAGTATTTT. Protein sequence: CASSLTDTQYF.

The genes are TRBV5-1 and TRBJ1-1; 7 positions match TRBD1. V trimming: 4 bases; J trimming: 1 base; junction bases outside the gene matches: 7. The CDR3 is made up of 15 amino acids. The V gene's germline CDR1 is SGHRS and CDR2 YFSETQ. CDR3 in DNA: TGCGCCAGCAGCCGACCCGGGACAGAGAACACTGAAGCTTTCTTT. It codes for CASSRPGTENTEAFF.

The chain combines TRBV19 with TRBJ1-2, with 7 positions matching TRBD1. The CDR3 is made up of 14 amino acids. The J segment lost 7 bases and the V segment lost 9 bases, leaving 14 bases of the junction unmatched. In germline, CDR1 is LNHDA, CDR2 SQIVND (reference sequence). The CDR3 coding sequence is TGTGCCAGCCAGGGGGGGGCGGTCACCTCTGGCTACACCTTC. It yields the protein CASQGGAVTSGYTF.

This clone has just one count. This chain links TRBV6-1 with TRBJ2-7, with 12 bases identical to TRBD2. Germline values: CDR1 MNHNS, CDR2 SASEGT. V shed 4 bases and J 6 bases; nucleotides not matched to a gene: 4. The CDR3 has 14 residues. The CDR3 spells CASSGLAGVSEQYF. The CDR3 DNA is TGTGCCAGCAGTGGACTAGCGGGAGTCTCCGAGCAGTACTTC.

The CDR3 is CAWTPRTGSREKLFF. The CDR3 nucleotides are TGTGCCTGGACCCCGAGGACAGGGAGTCGCGAAAAACTGTTTTTT. The chain employs TRBV30 and TRBJ1-4; the match to TRBD1 covers 8 bases. This CDR3 is built from 15 residues. The junction had 12 bases not matched to a gene; V was cut back by 4 bases and J by 8 bases. Germline V gene data show CDR1 as GTSNPN and CDR2 as SVGIG (reference sequence).

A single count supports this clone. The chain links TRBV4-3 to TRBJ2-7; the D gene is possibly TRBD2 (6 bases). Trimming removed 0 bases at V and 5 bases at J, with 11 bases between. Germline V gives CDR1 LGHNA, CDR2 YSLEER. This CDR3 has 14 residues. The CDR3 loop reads CASSQELAFDEQYF. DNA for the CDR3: TGCGCCAGCAGCCAAGAGCTAGCGTTCGACGAGCAGTACTTC.

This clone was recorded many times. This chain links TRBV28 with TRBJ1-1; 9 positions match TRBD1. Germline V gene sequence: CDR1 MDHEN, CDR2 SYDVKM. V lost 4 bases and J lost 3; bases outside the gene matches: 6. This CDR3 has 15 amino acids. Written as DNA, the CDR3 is TGTGCCAGCAGTTCAACAGGGGGCGTTTACACTGAAGCTTTCTTT. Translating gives CASSSTGGVYTEAFF. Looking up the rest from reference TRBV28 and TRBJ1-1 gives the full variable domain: DVKVTQSSRYLVKRTGEKVFLECVQDMDHENMFWYRQDPGLGLRLIYFSYDVKMKEKGDIPEGYSVSREKKERFSLILESASTNQTSMYLCASSSTGGVYTEAFFGQGTRLTVV.

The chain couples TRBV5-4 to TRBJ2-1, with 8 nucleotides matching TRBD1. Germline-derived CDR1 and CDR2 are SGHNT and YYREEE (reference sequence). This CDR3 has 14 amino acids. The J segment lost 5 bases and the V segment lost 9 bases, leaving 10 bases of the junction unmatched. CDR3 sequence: CAISPGTGHNEQFF. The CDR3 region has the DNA TGTGCCATCTCCCCCGGGACAGGTCACAATGAGCAGTTCTTC.

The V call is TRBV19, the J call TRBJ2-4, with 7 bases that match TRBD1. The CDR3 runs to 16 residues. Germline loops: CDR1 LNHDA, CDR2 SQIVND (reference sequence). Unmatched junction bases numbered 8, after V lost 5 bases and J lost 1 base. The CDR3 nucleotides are TGTGCCAGTAGTGCTCCAATGACAGGGGCCAAAAACATTCAGTACTTC. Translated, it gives CASSAPMTGAKNIQYF.

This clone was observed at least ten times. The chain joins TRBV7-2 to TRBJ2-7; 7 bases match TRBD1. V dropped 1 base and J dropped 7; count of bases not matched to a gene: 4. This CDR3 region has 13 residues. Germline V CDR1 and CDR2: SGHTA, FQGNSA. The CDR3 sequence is CASSLETGLEQYF. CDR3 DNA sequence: TGTGCCAGCAGCTTAGAGACAGGGCTTGAGCAGTACTTC. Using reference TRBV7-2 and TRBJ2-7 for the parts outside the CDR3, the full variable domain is GAGVSQSPSNKVTEKGKDVELRCDPISGHTALYWYRQSLGQGLEFLIYFQGNSAPDKSGLPSDRFSAERTGGSVSTLTIQRTQQEDSAVYLCASSLETGLEQYFGPGTRLTVT.

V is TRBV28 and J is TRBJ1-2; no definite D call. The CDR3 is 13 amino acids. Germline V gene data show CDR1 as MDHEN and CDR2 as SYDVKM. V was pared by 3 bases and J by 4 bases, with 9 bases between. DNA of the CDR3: TGTGCCAGCAGTTTTGGAGGGCCCTATGGCTACACCTTC. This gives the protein CASSFGGPYGYTF.

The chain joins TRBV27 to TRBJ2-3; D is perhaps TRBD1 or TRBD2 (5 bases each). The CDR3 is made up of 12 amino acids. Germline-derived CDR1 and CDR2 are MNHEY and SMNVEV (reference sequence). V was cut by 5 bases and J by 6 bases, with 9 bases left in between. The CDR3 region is CASSPRGDTQYF. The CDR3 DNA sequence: TGTGCCAGCAGTCCGAGGGGTGATACGCAGTATTTT.

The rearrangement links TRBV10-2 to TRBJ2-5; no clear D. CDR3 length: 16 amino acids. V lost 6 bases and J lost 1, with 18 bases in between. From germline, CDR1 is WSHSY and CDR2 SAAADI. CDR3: CASSPAVFAGQETQYF. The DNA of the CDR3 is TGCGCCAGCAGCCCTGCTGTTTTCGCAGGCCAAGAGACCCAGTACTTC.

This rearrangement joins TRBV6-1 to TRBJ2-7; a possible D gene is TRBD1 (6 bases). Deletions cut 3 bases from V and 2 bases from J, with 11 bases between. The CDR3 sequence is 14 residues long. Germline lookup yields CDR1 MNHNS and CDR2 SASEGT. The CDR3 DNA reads TGTGCCAGCAGTGATTCAGGGGTTCCCTACGAGCAGTACTTC. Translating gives CASSDSGVPYEQYF.

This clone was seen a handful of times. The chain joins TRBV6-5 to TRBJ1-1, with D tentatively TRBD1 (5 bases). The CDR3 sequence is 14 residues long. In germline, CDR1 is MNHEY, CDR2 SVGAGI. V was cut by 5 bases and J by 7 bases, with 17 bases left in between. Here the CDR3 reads CASSPILRDSEAFF. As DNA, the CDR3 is TGTGCCAGCAGTCCAATACTTCGTGACAGTGAAGCTTTCTTT.

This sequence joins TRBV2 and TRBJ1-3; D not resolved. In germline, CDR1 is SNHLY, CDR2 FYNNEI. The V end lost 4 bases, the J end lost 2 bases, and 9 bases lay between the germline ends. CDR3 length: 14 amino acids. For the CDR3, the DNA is TGTGCCAGCAGTGTATTAGGGACTGGAAACACCATATATTTT. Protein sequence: CASSVLGTGNTIYF.